Sequencing of this TCR beta chain was carried out in a study of vaccination and CD4 T cells after COVID-19 (dated by TCRdb to between 2020 and 2023). Regarding the complete study: SARS-CoV-2 positivity had been established in the convalescent patients by nasal swab PCR, and mild disease was recorded in several of these patients and severe disease in one. Post-COVID blood samples from convalescent patients were collected a median of around 110 days after diagnosis, with a range of roughly 35 to 161 days. Overlapping spike peptide pools from SARS-CoV-2 and from the common cold coronaviruses HCoV-NL63, HCoV-OC43 and HCoV-229E were used as culture stimuli. Six males and four females were included in the convalescent cohort, with two Hispanic individuals, seven Caucasians, two Asians and one multiracial person represented. Participants received two doses of either the Pfizer-BioNTech BNT162b2 vaccine (n=8) or the Moderna mRNA-1273 vaccine (n=2). In 10 COVID-19 convalescent patients and a handful of infection-naive healthy vaccine recipients, the spike-specific CD4+ TCR repertoire before mRNA vaccination was compared with the repertoire after mRNA vaccination. Control cultures used a CEFX viral epitope pool as positive control, an HIV-1 Nef peptide pool as negative control, or no peptide. The time from the second vaccine dose to post-vaccine blood sampling had a median of roughly 72 days and ranged from about 14 to 241 days. Points the paper makes about the study in general: In convalescent patients, a median approximately 83% of post-vaccine SARS-CoV-2-reactive clones were detected only after vaccination, suggesting vaccine-specific priming. Although the median number of SARS-CoV-2-reactive clonotypes went up from 20 to 25 after infection to 38 after vaccination, the increase was not significant. Of the vaccine-specific clones found in convalescent patients, nearly all (304 of 307) were mono-reactive for SARS-CoV-2 spike instead of being cross-reactive with common cold coronaviruses. Only a relatively small number of convalescent patients were included in the study, and early timepoints following natural infection were not analyzed.

As concerns this clonotype: The antigen it recognizes is unknown. Qualities for individual bases were not recorded, and no much larger clone is one base off.

The treatment or condition label corresponds to: approximately nine-day PBMC culture with coronavirus spike peptide pools or control peptides (ViraFEST assay). To expand antigen-specific T cells with peptide pools and then pick out the expanded clonotypes through TCR sequencing, the study relied on the ViraFEST assay. The positive SARS-CoV-2 PCR tests of the convalescent patients were dated from March to December 2020, before the Alpha, Beta and Delta variants emerged in the United States. Each well held fewer than 2.5 million PBMCs cultured with 9 to 10 ug/ml peptide pools in IMDM containing approximately 4.8% human AB serum and 9 to 10 IU/ml IL-2. Half of the culture medium was replaced with fresh IL-2-containing medium on days 3 and 7. Once the cells had been in culture for about 10 days, the EasySep CD4+ T cell isolation kit was used to isolate CD4+ T cells by negative selection. Ficoll-Paque Plus gradient centrifugation was used to isolate PBMCs from whole blood, and the isolated PBMCs were then either used fresh or cryopreserved at -140C. Triplicate wells were generally used for each culture condition.

The CDR3 has 12 amino acids, counting the end cysteine and phenylalanine. Only the CDR3 DNA stays, 36 bases, in frame from base 1. According to the germline V gene, CDR1 reads SGHRS and CDR2 reads YFSETQ. A distance of 13 bases separates the germline ends of V and J, which lose 7 bases and 6 bases respectively. The library was produced with PCR. DNA from cultured CD4+ T cells underwent TCR sequencing with the Oncomine TCR Beta short-read assay at the Johns Hopkins FTIC core. The QIAamp micro DNA kit was used to extract genomic DNA from the cultured CD4+ T cells. Oncomine TCR Beta libraries from cultured CD4+ T cells were pooled with unique dual indexes and sequenced on an Illumina iSeq 100. Processing in the source paper ran as follows. Non-productive sequences were removed, and CDR3s not starting with C, not ending with F or W, or shorter than 7 amino acids were discarded. The MANAFEST web application was used to identify antigen-specific clonotypes by comparing peptide-stimulated wells against reference wells and other culture wells. To be called positive, a clone needed an FDR below 0.05, an odds ratio above 5, and a productive frequency above 0.1% in at least two of three replicate wells. Clonotypes that were significantly expanded in both SARS-CoV-2 spike wells and at least one common cold coronavirus spike condition were defined as cross-reactive. Using R version 3.6.1, CDR3 homology was evaluated through Levenshtein distances (stringdist) along with unrooted phylogenetic trees (ape). Using fastp trimming at Q25 and MiXCR clonotype assembly, TCRdb reanalyzed the public sequencing data and kept in-frame beta chains. Under each unique CDR3 protein, matching rows form one entry showing the most common genes and DNA. TCRdb's processing, not the study's, gives the V and J calls here. The sample table shows under 25,000 distinct CDR3 sequences, and around a quarter are seen once. The ten largest clones capture 11% of the sample.

The sequence came from a human donor with COVID-19. The sample comprised cultured CD4+ T cells from blood. The rearrangement joined TRBV5-1 to TRBJ1-2; confidence is insufficient to name the D gene. The CDR3 region: CASLPSGNGYTF. The bases are TGCGCCAGCCTCCCCTCGGGCAATGGCTACACCTTC.